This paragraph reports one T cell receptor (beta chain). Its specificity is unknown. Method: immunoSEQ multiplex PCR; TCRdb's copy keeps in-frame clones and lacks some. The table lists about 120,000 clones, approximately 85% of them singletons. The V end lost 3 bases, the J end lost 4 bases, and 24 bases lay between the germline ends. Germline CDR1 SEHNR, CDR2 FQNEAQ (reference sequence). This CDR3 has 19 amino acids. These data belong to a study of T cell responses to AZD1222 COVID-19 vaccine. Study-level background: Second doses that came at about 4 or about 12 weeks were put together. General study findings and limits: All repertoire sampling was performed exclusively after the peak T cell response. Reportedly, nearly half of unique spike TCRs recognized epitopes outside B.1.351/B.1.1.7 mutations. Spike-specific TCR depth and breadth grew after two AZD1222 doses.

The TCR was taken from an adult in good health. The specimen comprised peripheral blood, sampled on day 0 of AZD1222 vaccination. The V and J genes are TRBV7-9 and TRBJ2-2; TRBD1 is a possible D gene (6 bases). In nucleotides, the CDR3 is TGTGCCAGCAGCTTTTGGGCACTAATGGTAGGGGGAATCACCGGGGAGCTGTTTTTT. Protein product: CASSFWALMVGGITGELFF.